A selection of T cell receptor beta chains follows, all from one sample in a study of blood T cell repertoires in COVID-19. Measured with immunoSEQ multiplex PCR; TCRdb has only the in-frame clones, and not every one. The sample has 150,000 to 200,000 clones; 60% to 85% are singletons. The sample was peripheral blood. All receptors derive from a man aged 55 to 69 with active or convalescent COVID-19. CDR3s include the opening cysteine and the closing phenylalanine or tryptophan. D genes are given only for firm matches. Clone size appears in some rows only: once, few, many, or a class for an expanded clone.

CDR3 DNA: TGTGCCAGCCAGGGGCTGAACACTGAAGCTTTCTTT
CDR3 protein: CASQGLNTEAFF
clone size: -
V gene: TRBV5-4
J gene: TRBJ1-1
D gene: -

CDR3 DNA: TGTGCCATCAGTGCAAACAGGGCTCCTGGAAACACCATATATTTT
CDR3 protein: CAISANRAPGNTIYF
clone size: many
V gene: TRBV10-3
J gene: TRBJ1-3
D gene: -

CDR3 DNA: TGTGCCAGCAGCAACCTGGGGAGGGGAGAAATCAGCGAGCAGTACTTC
CDR3 protein: CASSNLGRGEISEQYF
clone size: few
V gene: TRBV14
J gene: TRBJ2-7
D gene: TRBD2

CDR3 DNA: TGTGCCAGCAGTTACGAGGGAAACACCATATATTTT
CDR3 protein: CASSYEGNTIYF
clone size: -
V gene: TRBV6-6
J gene: TRBJ1-3
D gene: -

CDR3 DNA: TGTGCCAGCAGCTTATTAGGAGCTTATGGCTACACCTTC
CDR3 protein: CASSLLGAYGYTF
clone size: -
V gene: TRBV7-9
J gene: TRBJ1-2
D gene: -

CDR3 DNA: TGCAGTGCTAGTCTGGTCCTAGCTCAACAGAATGAGCAGTTCTTC
CDR3 protein: CSASLVLAQQNEQFF
clone size: -
V gene: TRBV20-1
J gene: TRBJ2-1
D gene: -

CDR3 DNA: TGTGCCACCTCCCTAGCGGGGGCTAGTAGCGGCACAGATACGCAGTATTTT
CDR3 protein: CATSLAGASSGTDTQYF
clone size: -
V gene: TRBV10-3
J gene: TRBJ2-3
D gene: TRBD2

CDR3 DNA: TGTGCCAGCAGCAACCACGGGACACTTAACACCGGGGAGCTGTTTTTT
CDR3 protein: CASSNHGTLNTGELFF
clone size: -
V gene: TRBV7-6
J gene: TRBJ2-2
D gene: -

CDR3 DNA: TGTGCCAGCAGCGCAACCGCTCCCCCCTTCAATCAGACTGGGGAGCTGTTTTTT
CDR3 protein: CASSATAPPFNQTGELFF
clone size: -
V gene: TRBV11-2
J gene: TRBJ2-2
D gene: -

CDR3 DNA: TGTGCCAGCAGCCAGGGACTAGTGGGGGGGGATGAGCAGTTCTTC
CDR3 protein: CASSQGLVGGDEQFF
clone size: -
V gene: TRBV3-1/TRBV3-2
J gene: TRBJ2-1
D gene: TRBD2

CDR3 DNA: TGTGCCTGGAGTGGGACTAGCTACCCCGGGGAGCTGTTTTTT
CDR3 protein: CAWSGTSYPGELFF
clone size: -
V gene: TRBV30
J gene: TRBJ2-2
D gene: TRBD2

CDR3 DNA: TGTGCCAGCAGTAGAGCGGAGACCTCCTACGAGCAGTACTTC
CDR3 protein: CASSRAETSYEQYF
clone size: -
V gene: TRBV2
J gene: TRBJ2-7
D gene: -

CDR3 DNA: TGCAGTGCTAGTACTGGCGGGAGCTACAATGAGCAGTTCTTC
CDR3 protein: CSASTGGSYNEQFF
clone size: -
V gene: TRBV20-1
J gene: TRBJ2-1
D gene: TRBD2

CDR3 DNA: TGTGCCAGCAGCTTGGACTCGGACAATGAGCAGTTCTTC
CDR3 protein: CASSLDSDNEQFF
clone size: few
V gene: TRBV7-2
J gene: TRBJ2-1
D gene: -

CDR3 DNA: TGTGCCAGCAGCTTAGTCCCCGATTCACCCCTCCACTTT
CDR3 protein: CASSLVPDSPLHF
clone size: -
V gene: TRBV7-9
J gene: TRBJ1-6
D gene: -

CDR3 DNA: TGCAGCGTTCGGCCGATAGCGGGAGGAGGAGATACGCAGTATTTT
CDR3 protein: CSVRPIAGGGDTQYF
clone size: -
V gene: TRBV29-1
J gene: TRBJ2-3
D gene: TRBD2

CDR3 DNA: TGTGCCAGCAGCTTCAAGGGGACTGGGGCCAACGTCCTGACTTTC
CDR3 protein: CASSFKGTGANVLTF
clone size: -
V gene: TRBV7-2
J gene: TRBJ2-6
D gene: -

CDR3 DNA: TGTGCCAGCAGTCCTTACGGCGGGAGGGAAGCAGATACGCAGTATTTT
CDR3 protein: CASSPYGGREADTQYF
clone size: -
V gene: TRBV28
J gene: TRBJ2-3
D gene: TRBD2

CDR3 DNA: TGTGCCAGCAGTGCTTGGGCCAGGGGAAATCAGCCCCAGCATTTT
CDR3 protein: CASSAWARGNQPQHF
clone size: -
V gene: TRBV27
J gene: TRBJ1-5
D gene: -

CDR3 DNA: TGTGCCAGGGACAGGGGGCAAAACATTCAGTACTTC
CDR3 protein: CARDRGQNIQYF
clone size: -
V gene: TRBV27
J gene: TRBJ2-4
D gene: TRBD1

CDR3 DNA: TGTGCCAGCAGCTTCAAACTAGCGGCCAACACAGATACGCAGTATTTT
CDR3 protein: CASSFKLAANTDTQYF
clone size: -
V gene: TRBV5-4
J gene: TRBJ2-3
D gene: TRBD2

CDR3 DNA: TGCGCCAGCAGCTCCGGAGGGGGGGGCACTGAAGCTTTCTTT
CDR3 protein: CASSSGGGGTEAFF
clone size: -
V gene: TRBV5-1
J gene: TRBJ1-1
D gene: -

CDR3 DNA: TGCGCCAGCAGCTTTAACAGGGAAACTGAAGCTTTCTTT
CDR3 protein: CASSFNRETEAFF
clone size: once
V gene: TRBV5-1
J gene: TRBJ1-1
D gene: -

CDR3 DNA: TGTGCCATCCTCCTACGCTTAGAAAGTGCCAAAAACATTCAGTACTTC
CDR3 protein: CAILLRLESAKNIQYF
clone size: -
V gene: TRBV2
J gene: TRBJ2-4
D gene: -

CDR3 DNA: TGTGCCAGCAGTTCGACAGGGGTGGGTGGAAACACCATATATTTT
CDR3 protein: CASSSTGVGGNTIYF
clone size: -
V gene: TRBV27
J gene: TRBJ1-3
D gene: TRBD1

CDR3 DNA: TGCGCCAGCAGCTTGGGTCCGCGCTCATCTGGAAACACCATATATTTT
CDR3 protein: CASSLGPRSSGNTIYF
clone size: few
V gene: TRBV5-1
J gene: TRBJ1-3
D gene: -

CDR3 DNA: TGCGCCAGCAGCTTGGCTTCAGGGCGCCAGCCCCAGCATTTT
CDR3 protein: CASSLASGRQPQHF
clone size: once
V gene: TRBV5-1
J gene: TRBJ1-5
D gene: -

CDR3 DNA: TGCAGCGGCGTCGGGGGAGCGGGCCCCTACGAGCAGTACTTC
CDR3 protein: CSGVGGAGPYEQYF
clone size: -
V gene: TRBV29-1
J gene: TRBJ2-7
D gene: -

CDR3 DNA: TGTGCCAGCAGCTCGACAGGGATCACTGAAGCTTTCTTT
CDR3 protein: CASSSTGITEAFF
clone size: -
V gene: TRBV6-5
J gene: TRBJ1-1
D gene: TRBD1

CDR3 DNA: TGTGCCAGCAACTTTCACCTAGGAGGGGCGAGCACAGATACGCAGTATTTT
CDR3 protein: CASNFHLGGASTDTQYF
clone size: -
V gene: TRBV5-4
J gene: TRBJ2-3
D gene: -

CDR3 DNA: TGTGCCAGCAGCTTAAAGGGGCCCTACGAGCAGTACTTC
CDR3 protein: CASSLKGPYEQYF
clone size: -
V gene: TRBV13
J gene: TRBJ2-7
D gene: -

CDR3 DNA: TGTGCCAGCAGCGTAAACAGGGGAGTCGGCAATGAGCAGTTCTTC
CDR3 protein: CASSVNRGVGNEQFF
clone size: -
V gene: TRBV11-2
J gene: TRBJ2-1
D gene: TRBD1

CDR3 DNA: TGTGCCAGCAGCGTCCTTCCCGGGACAGACCACTACGAGCAGTACTTC
CDR3 protein: CASSVLPGTDHYEQYF
clone size: -
V gene: TRBV5-5
J gene: TRBJ2-7
D gene: TRBD1

CDR3 DNA: TGTGCCAGCAGCGTCAGGCTAGCGTACGTGAATGAGCAGTTCTTC
CDR3 protein: CASSVRLAYVNEQFF
clone size: -
V gene: TRBV9
J gene: TRBJ2-1
D gene: -

CDR3 DNA: TGTGCCAGCAGCTTTCGAGGGGGCAAGACTGAAGCTTTCTTT
CDR3 protein: CASSFRGGKTEAFF
clone size: -
V gene: TRBV5-4
J gene: TRBJ1-1
D gene: TRBD1

CDR3 DNA: TGTGCCACCCAGGAGGCAGGAAACACCATATATTTT
CDR3 protein: CATQEAGNTIYF
clone size: -
V gene: TRBV15
J gene: TRBJ1-3
D gene: -

CDR3 DNA: TGTGCCAGCAGCCACCGCCTTCAGCGTCCCACTGAAGCTTTCTTT
CDR3 protein: CASSHRLQRPTEAFF
clone size: -
V gene: TRBV3-1/TRBV3-2
J gene: TRBJ1-1
D gene: -

CDR3 DNA: TGTGCCAGCCACAGGGGCCTCAGGGTGAACACTGAAGCTTTCTTT
CDR3 protein: CASHRGLRVNTEAFF
clone size: -
V gene: TRBV6-5
J gene: TRBJ1-1
D gene: TRBD1

CDR3 DNA: TGTGCCAGCAGTTGGGGATTGCAACTAGCGGGAGACGAGCAGTACTTC
CDR3 protein: CASSWGLQLAGDEQYF
clone size: few
V gene: TRBV6-5
J gene: TRBJ2-7
D gene: TRBD2

CDR3 DNA: TGTGCCTCCGGCACGGGGGGGAATCAGCCCCAGCATTTT
CDR3 protein: CASGTGGNQPQHF
clone size: -
V gene: TRBV6-6
J gene: TRBJ1-5
D gene: -

CDR3 DNA: TGCAGTGCTAGTGATGACGGACAGGGAATTTGGGGCTCCTATAATTCACCCCTCCACTTT
CDR3 protein: CSASDDGQGIWGSYNSPLHF
clone size: -
V gene: TRBV20-1
J gene: TRBJ1-6
D gene: TRBD1

CDR3 DNA: TGTGCCAGCAGCCAAGGACTAGCGGGAGATGGTGAAGAGACCCAGTACTTC
CDR3 protein: CASSQGLAGDGEETQYF
clone size: once
V gene: TRBV4-2
J gene: TRBJ2-5
D gene: TRBD2

CDR3 DNA: TGTGCCAGTAGTATAGGTCTGGCATACGCCTCCTACAATGAGCAGTTCTTC
CDR3 protein: CASSIGLAYASYNEQFF
clone size: once
V gene: TRBV19
J gene: TRBJ2-1
D gene: -

CDR3 DNA: TGTGCCAGCAGTTACTTTAGCCATAAGAACACTGAAGCTTTCTTT
CDR3 protein: CASSYFSHKNTEAFF
clone size: -
V gene: TRBV6-5
J gene: TRBJ1-1
D gene: -

CDR3 DNA: TGTGCCAGCAGCTTAGCGCCCCCGGTCGGGGAGCTGTTTTTT
CDR3 protein: CASSLAPPVGELFF
clone size: -
V gene: TRBV7-2
J gene: TRBJ2-2
D gene: -

CDR3 DNA: TGTGCCAGCAGTTACTTCAGGACAGATACGCAGTATTTT
CDR3 protein: CASSYFRTDTQYF
clone size: -
V gene: TRBV6-5
J gene: TRBJ2-3
D gene: -

CDR3 DNA: TGTGCCAGCAGCCCCCTGGGCCAGGACACTGAAGCTTTCTTT
CDR3 protein: CASSPLGQDTEAFF
clone size: -
V gene: TRBV9
J gene: TRBJ1-1
D gene: -

CDR3 DNA: TGTGCCAGCAGTTCCCCGACAGTCAACTATGGCTACACCTTC
CDR3 protein: CASSSPTVNYGYTF
clone size: -
V gene: TRBV27
J gene: TRBJ1-2
D gene: -

CDR3 DNA: TGTGCCAGCAGGGTGGAGGGACAGCCCTCCTACGAGCAGTACTTC
CDR3 protein: CASRVEGQPSYEQYF
clone size: -
V gene: TRBV2
J gene: TRBJ2-7
D gene: -

CDR3 DNA: TGTGCCAGCAGCTTGGGAGCTGATCAGCCCCAGCATTTT
CDR3 protein: CASSLGADQPQHF
clone size: -
V gene: TRBV5-6
J gene: TRBJ1-5
D gene: -

CDR3 DNA: TGTGCCAGCAGCTTACGGGAGTGGAACACCGGGGAGCTGTTTTTT
CDR3 protein: CASSLREWNTGELFF
clone size: -
V gene: TRBV11-1
J gene: TRBJ2-2
D gene: -

CDR3 DNA: TGTGCCAGCAGCGACCAGGTTACCAAAAACATTCAGTACTTC
CDR3 protein: CASSDQVTKNIQYF
clone size: -
V gene: TRBV5-4
J gene: TRBJ2-4
D gene: -

CDR3 DNA: TGTGCCAGCAGTCACCGGGACAGGGCCCTCCAGCAGTACTTC
CDR3 protein: CASSHRDRALQQYF
clone size: -
V gene: TRBV7-3
J gene: TRBJ2-7
D gene: TRBD1

CDR3 DNA: TGTGCCAGCAGCTTAGCGCTTGCCGGGAAGGAGACCCAGTACTTC
CDR3 protein: CASSLALAGKETQYF
clone size: few
V gene: TRBV7-8
J gene: TRBJ2-5
D gene: -

CDR3 DNA: TGTGCCACCAGCGACCGGGACAGGCGCTCCTACGAGCAGTACTTC
CDR3 protein: CATSDRDRRSYEQYF
clone size: -
V gene: TRBV15
J gene: TRBJ2-7
D gene: TRBD1

CDR3 DNA: TGTGCCAGCAGTTCCGGGACAGCAATCGAAGAGACCCAGTACTTC
CDR3 protein: CASSSGTAIEETQYF
clone size: -
V gene: TRBV6-2/TRBV6-3
J gene: TRBJ2-5
D gene: TRBD1

CDR3 DNA: TGTGCCAGCAGTTTAACAGGGACAGTATTCTACGAGCAGTACTTC
CDR3 protein: CASSLTGTVFYEQYF
clone size: -
V gene: TRBV28
J gene: TRBJ2-7
D gene: TRBD1